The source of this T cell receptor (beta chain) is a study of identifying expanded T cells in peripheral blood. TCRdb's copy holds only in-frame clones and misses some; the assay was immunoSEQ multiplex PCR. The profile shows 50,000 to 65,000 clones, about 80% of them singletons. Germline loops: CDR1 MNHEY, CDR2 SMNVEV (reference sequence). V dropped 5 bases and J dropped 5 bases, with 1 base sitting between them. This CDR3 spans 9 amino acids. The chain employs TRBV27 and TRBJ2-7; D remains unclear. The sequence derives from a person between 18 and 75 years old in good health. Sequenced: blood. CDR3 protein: CASSHEQYV. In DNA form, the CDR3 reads TGTGCCAGCAGTCACGAGCAGTACGTC.